The 26 T cell receptor beta chains below all came from one sample that was sequenced in a study of blood T cell repertoires in COVID-19 (dated by TCRdb to about 2020). The receptor library was made with the immunoSEQ multiplex PCR assay. TCRdb stores this immuneACCESS table with in-frame sequences only. Part of the clones is absent; in the studies checked, under half of the shortfall reflects unresolved V genes, and no reason is known for the rest. Here the sample has approximately 310,000 clones; approximately 87% occur a single time. Of the sample, 6.5% to 9.5% is held by the ten largest clones. Source material: peripheral blood. All receptors come from a woman aged 45-59 years who had recovered from COVID-19.

The rearrangement uses TRBV6-6 and TRBJ2-2; perhaps TRBD1 as D (6 bases). Trimming left V 5 bases short and J 4 bases short, with 14 bases between. Germline values: CDR1 MNHNY, CDR2 SVGAGI (reference sequence). CDR3 length: 15 residues. CDR3 DNA: TGTGCCAGCAGTCACCGGACAGTTAGCACCGGGGAGCTGTTTTTT. Protein sequence: CASSHRTVSTGELFF.

V gene TRBV4-3 combines with J gene TRBJ2-5; a possible D gene is TRBD1 (5 bases). The V and J ends lost 0 bases and 5 bases respectively, with 13 bases between them. The length of the CDR3 is 15 residues. Germline CDR1 LGHNA, CDR2 YSLEER. The CDR3 sequence is CASSQDWTSRETQYF. For the CDR3, the DNA is TGCGCCAGCAGCCAAGATTGGACATCTCGTGAGACCCAGTACTTC.

The chain recombines TRBV6-1 with TRBJ1-1; 9 positions match TRBD1. CDR1 is MNHNS, CDR2 SASEGT, per germline. The CDR3 totals 17 residues. V was pared by 0 bases and J by 0 bases, with 5 bases of the junction left unmatched. The CDR3 DNA sequence: TGTGCCAGCAGTGAAGCGATCGGACAGGGGATGAACACTGAAGCTTTCTTT. This translates into CASSEAIGQGMNTEAFF.

The chain joins TRBV18 to TRBJ2-1; 11 positions match TRBD2. The trim removed 6 bases at V and 5 bases at J, leaving 6 bases unmatched. The CDR3 is 15 amino acids. Germline assignment: CDR1 KGHSH and CDR2 LQKENI. CDR3 sequence reads: CASSVGTSGDNEQFF. The CDR3 DNA is TGTGCCAGCTCGGTAGGGACTAGCGGAGACAATGAGCAGTTCTTC.

V and J are TRBV19 and TRBJ1-1; possibly TRBD1 for D (5 bases). V was clipped by 5 bases and J by 8 bases, with 18 bases between them. This CDR3 comprises 14 residues. Germline-derived CDR1 and CDR2 are LNHDA and SQIVND (reference sequence). In DNA, the CDR3 is TGTGCCAGTAGTCTGCCGGGGGAAAGGCTGGAAGCTTTCTTT. Protein sequence: CASSLPGERLEAFF.

V and J are TRBV30 and TRBJ1-1, with no clear D. Trimming removed 2 bases at V and 0 bases at J, with 7 bases between. This CDR3 is 13 amino acids long. In germline, CDR1 is GTSNPN, CDR2 SVGIG (reference sequence). This CDR3 reads CAWSREVNTEAFF. DNA of the CDR3: TGTGCCTGGAGTAGGGAGGTGAACACTGAAGCTTTCTTT.

The chain has TRBV27 and TRBJ1-2; D is undetermined. This CDR3 is 13 amino acids long. Trimming stripped 2 bases from V and 8 bases from J, with 12 bases between. Germline V gives CDR1 MNHEY, CDR2 SMNVEV (reference sequence). This CDR3 reads CASSLGSTRGYTF. The CDR3 DNA reads TGTGCCAGCAGTTTAGGGTCAACGAGGGGCTACACCTTC.

The chain couples TRBV18 to TRBJ1-1; the match to TRBD1 covers 9 bases. J lost 0 bases, V lost 4 bases, and 3 bases had no gene match. This CDR3 has 15 residues. Germline CDR1 and CDR2: KGHSH and LQKENI. DNA of the CDR3: TGTGCCAGCTCACGACAGGGGGAGATGAACACTGAAGCTTTCTTT. Its translation is CASSRQGEMNTEAFF.

This clone was detected once. The chain joins TRBV19 to TRBJ1-5; D is unclear. The CDR3 length is 14 residues. The ends were cut back, 7 bases at V and 0 bases at J, with 10 bases in the middle. Germline CDR1 is LNHDA and CDR2 is SQIVND (reference sequence). CDR3: CASKLGVSNQPQHF. As DNA, the CDR3 is TGTGCCAGTAAGCTCGGAGTTAGCAATCAGCCCCAGCATTTT.

The chain has TRBV10-3 and TRBJ2-3; D gene uncertain. V lost 0 bases, J lost 1 base, and 5 bases lay in between. The CDR3 runs 14 residues. Germline assignment: CDR1 ENHRY and CDR2 SYGVKD. CDR3 in amino acids: CAISESSGTDTQYF. The CDR3 DNA reads as TGTGCCATCAGTGAGTCTTCCGGCACAGATACGCAGTATTTT.

This rearrangement joins TRBV7-9 to TRBJ2-5, with D maybe TRBD2 (6 bases). The CDR3 contains 14 residues. From germline, CDR1 is SEHNR and CDR2 FQNEAQ (reference sequence). The V end lost 3 bases, the J end lost 3 bases, and 11 bases lay between the germline ends. The CDR3 here is CASSLVGGEETQYF. DNA for the CDR3: TGTGCCAGCAGCTTGGTTGGCGGGGAAGAGACCCAGTACTTC.

The gene calls are TRBV10-2 and TRBJ2-1; 8 positions agree with TRBD2. The V segment lost 6 bases and the J segment 5 bases; nucleotides outside the gene matches: 6. The CDR3 totals 14 residues. CDR1 and CDR2 from the germline V gene are WSHSY and SAAADI. The CDR3 bases are TGCGCCAGCAGAAAAGCGGGGGTAGACAATGAGCAGTTCTTC. It translates to CASRKAGVDNEQFF.

The CDR3 nucleotides are TGTGCCAGTATGGGGACTGTCGGAGATACGCAGTATTTT. This codes for CASMGTVGDTQYF. This chain uses TRBV19 with TRBJ2-3, with D possibly TRBD2 on 6 matching bases. Trimming stripped 7 bases from V and 5 bases from J, with 13 bases between. The CDR3 has 13 amino acids. CDR1 and CDR2 from the germline V gene are LNHDA and SQIVND (reference sequence).

This clone occurred a few times. A junction end diverges from the germline sequence, so it may reflect a read error. V usage is TRBV7-7 and J usage is TRBJ2-3; D ambiguous. The CDR3 loop spans 13 amino acids. The germline CDR1 and CDR2 sequences are SSHAT and FNYEAQ (reference sequence). This chain's CDR3 is CASSLDIGDTQYF. CDR3 nucleotide sequence: TGTGCTAGCAGCTTAGACATTGGAGATACGCAGTATTTT. Full variable domain (rest looked up from reference TRBV7-7 and TRBJ2-3): GAGVSQSPRYKVTKRGQDVTLRCDPISSHATLYWYQQALGQGPEFLTYFNYEAQPDKSGLPSDRFSAERPEGSISTLTIQRTEQRDSAMYRCASSLDIGDTQYFGPGTRLTVL.

The V call is TRBV18, the J call TRBJ2-7; 10 bases map to TRBD1. V was clipped by 0 bases and J by 3 bases; unmatched bases: 5. Germline V gene lookup returns CDR1 KGHSH and CDR2 LQKENI. The CDR3 is made up of 16 amino acids. The CDR3 sequence: CASSPPAGQGNYEQYF. The CDR3 region has the DNA TGTGCCAGCTCACCACCGGCGGGACAGGGGAACTACGAGCAGTACTTC.

This clone came up once. The chain carries TRBV4-1 and TRBJ1-1; TRBD1 agrees at 8 bases. Per germline, CDR1 MGHRA and CDR2 YSYEKL. The CDR3 loop spans 17 amino acids. V was clipped by 3 bases and J by 3 bases; unmatched bases: 12. The CDR3: CASSHPSDRGGDTEAFF. In DNA form, the CDR3 reads TGCGCCAGCAGCCACCCCAGCGACAGGGGAGGAGACACTGAAGCTTTCTTT.

The rearrangement uses TRBV29-1 and TRBJ2-1; 9 nucleotides line up with TRBD2. With V trimmed by 8 bases and J by 5 bases, 7 bases remained unmatched. The CDR3 is made up of 13 amino acids. Germline V gives CDR1 SQVTM, CDR2 ANQGSEA. CDR3 DNA: TGCAGCATTATGGCTAGCGGGAACAATGAGCAGTTCTTC. Its protein product is CSIMASGNNEQFF.

The chain has TRBV30 and TRBJ2-2; D is possibly TRBD2 (5 bases). Germline V lookup: CDR1 GTSNPN, CDR2 SVGIG (reference sequence). Trimming left V 3 bases short and J 7 bases short, with 15 bases between. This CDR3 comprises 14 residues. The CDR3: CAWRAGKSGGELFF. In DNA form, the CDR3 reads TGTGCCTGGAGAGCCGGGAAATCGGGCGGGGAGCTGTTTTTT.

The chain employs TRBV27 and TRBJ1-1; D is undetermined. Trimming pared 2 bases from V and 0 bases from J, leaving 4 bases between. Germline V CDR1 and CDR2: MNHEY, SMNVEV (reference sequence). There are 13 residues in the CDR3. As DNA, the CDR3 is TGTGCCAGCAGTTTACAATTGAACACTGAAGCTTTCTTT. Encoded protein: CASSLQLNTEAFF.

The chain links TRBV27 to TRBJ2-6; D is possibly TRBD1 (6 bases). The V gene lost 5 bases and the J gene lost 5 bases, with 13 bases spanning the gap. Germline V gene sequence: CDR1 MNHEY, CDR2 SMNVEV (reference sequence). This CDR3 is built from 15 residues. Here the CDR3 reads CASSLQGTRANVLTF. In nucleotides, the CDR3 is TGTGCCAGCAGTCTGCAGGGGACCAGGGCCAACGTCCTGACTTTC.

The chain has TRBV19 and TRBJ1-5, with 11 bases aligning to TRBD1. V was pared by 7 bases and J by 0 bases, with 8 bases of the junction left unmatched. Germline-derived CDR1 and CDR2 are LNHDA and SQIVND (reference sequence). The CDR3 length is 17 residues. CDR3: CASNGQGALNSNQPQHF. DNA for the CDR3: TGTGCCAGTAATGGACAGGGGGCTCTTAATAGCAATCAGCCCCAGCATTTT.

V usage is TRBV19 and J usage is TRBJ1-5; D remains unclear. The CDR3 is 14 amino acids. V gave up 5 bases and J gave up 0 bases, with 8 bases separating them. The germline CDR1 and CDR2 sequences are LNHDA and SQIVND (reference sequence). The CDR3, as DNA: TGTGCCAGTAGTGCCCAACTTAGCAATCAGCCCCAGCATTTT. It translates to CASSAQLSNQPQHF.

The V call is TRBV18, the J call TRBJ2-5, with 7 bases lining up with TRBD2. V trimming: 2 bases; J trimming: 3 bases; junction bases outside the gene matches: 9. The CDR3 loop spans 16 amino acids. The germline gives CDR1 KGHSH, CDR2 LQKENI. DNA of the CDR3: TGTGCCAGCTCACCAGGATTCGGGGGGATGGAAGAGACCCAGTACTTC. It specifies CASSPGFGGMEETQYF.

V usage is TRBV6-6 and J usage is TRBJ2-7, with 9 positions matching TRBD1. Per the germline V gene, CDR1 is MNHNY and CDR2 is SVGAGI (reference sequence). The J segment lost 5 bases and the V segment lost 7 bases, leaving 6 bases of the junction unmatched. The CDR3 extends over 13 amino acids. CDR3 sequence reads: CASTRQGDHEQYF. The CDR3 DNA is TGTGCCAGCACCCGACAGGGGGACCACGAGCAGTACTTC.

V gene TRBV9 combines with J gene TRBJ2-7; D possibly corresponds to TRBD1 (6 bases). This CDR3 has 15 amino acids. V was clipped by 3 bases and J by 4 bases, with 17 bases between them. CDR1 SGDLS and CDR2 YYNGEE come from the germline V gene. CDR3 bases: TGTGCCAGCAGCGAGGACAGCGATCAGGCTTACGAGCAGTACTTC. Translation gives CASSEDSDQAYEQYF. The whole variable domain, filled in from reference TRBV9 and TRBJ2-7, reads DSGVTQTPKHLITATGQRVTLRCSPRSGDLSVYWYQQSLDQGLQFLIQYYNGEERAKGNILERFSAQQFPDLHSELNLSSLELGDSALYFCASSEDSDQAYEQYFGPGTRLTVT.

The chain links TRBV19 to TRBJ1-6; D is undetermined. CDR3 length: 13 residues. Germline CDR1 is LNHDA and CDR2 is SQIVND (reference sequence). Trimming cost V 0 bases and J 8 bases, with 5 bases left between them. CDR3 sequence (DNA): TGTGCCAGTAGTATAGAGGCCGATTCACCCCTCCACTTT. Its protein product is CASSIEADSPLHF.